These 28 T cell receptor beta chains were all obtained from the same sample, sequenced in a study of blood T cell repertoires in COVID-19. The data were produced by immunoSEQ multiplex PCR, yet TCRdb's version contains in-frame clones alone and is incomplete. The sample lists tens of thousands of clones, about 85% occurring once. The sample was peripheral blood. The receptors were sampled from a man aged 70 or older with acute or convalescent COVID-19.

The count of this clone is one. V is TRBV10-3 and J is TRBJ1-1; D gene ambiguous. Germline loops: CDR1 ENHRY, CDR2 SYGVKD. V lost 4 bases and J 3 bases, leaving 9 bases between the germline ends. The CDR3 extends over 13 amino acids. This CDR3 is CAISVSTDTEAFF. DNA of the CDR3: TGTGCCATCAGTGTGTCTACTGACACTGAAGCTTTCTTT.

This clone appeared a few times. The chain combines TRBV3-1 (or the pseudogene TRBV3-2) with TRBJ1-4; possibly TRBD1 for D (5 bases). The germline V gene has CDR1 LGHDT and CDR2 YNNKEL (reference sequence). The CDR3 is made up of 15 amino acids. Trimming cost V 4 bases and J 7 bases, with 16 bases left between them. The CDR3 DNA reads as TGTGCCAGCAGCCCTGGGACTGTGGGTTTTGAAAAACTGTTTTTT. Translated: CASSPGTVGFEKLFF.

This chain connects TRBV2 to TRBJ1-5, with 8 positions matching TRBD1. The CDR3 is 15 amino acids. Germline values: CDR1 SNHLY, CDR2 FYNNEI. J was trimmed by 3 bases and V by 2 bases; bases with no gene match: 3. The DNA for the CDR3 is TGTGCCAGCAGTGAAAGGACAGGGAACAATCAGCCCCAGCATTTT. This sequence encodes CASSERTGNNQPQHF. The full variable domain, completed using reference TRBV2 and TRBJ1-5, is EPEVTQTPSHQVTQMGQEVILRCVPISNHLYFYWYRQILGQKVEFLVSFYNNEISEKSEIFDDQFSVERPDGSNFTLKIRSTKLEDSAMYFCASSERTGNNQPQHFGDGTRLSIL.

This clone appeared a few times. The V call is TRBV3-1 (or the pseudogene TRBV3-2), the J call TRBJ1-5; maybe TRBD1 (5 bases). Trimming cost V 5 bases and J 5 bases, with 16 bases left between them. From germline, CDR1 is LGHDT and CDR2 YNNKEL (reference sequence). The CDR3 is 15 amino acids. CDR3 region: CASSAGTGRDQPQHF. CDR3 nucleotides: TGTGCCAGCAGCGCGGGGACGGGGCGGGATCAGCCCCAGCATTTT.

This clone appeared a few times. Here the CDR3 reads CASSLVVLFPTGHNEQFF. Written as DNA, the CDR3 is TGTGCCAGCAGCTTAGTAGTCTTATTTCCGACAGGGCACAATGAGCAGTTCTTC. The rearrangement joins TRBV11-2 to TRBJ2-1; 7 nucleotides align to TRBD1. Trimming took 1 base from V and 5 from J; bases not matched to a gene: 14. Germline V CDR1 and CDR2: SGHAT, FQNNGV. This CDR3 region has 18 residues.

The chain couples TRBV13 to TRBJ2-3, with D maybe TRBD1 (6 bases). Germline V gene data show CDR1 as PRHDT and CDR2 as FYEKMQ (reference sequence). V was clipped by 5 bases and J by 3 bases, with 12 bases between them. The CDR3 consists of 14 residues. The CDR3 DNA sequence: TGTGCCAGCAGCCACCAACAGGGAACAGATACGCAGTATTTT. Translation gives CASSHQQGTDTQYF.

As for this clone: Germline and junction disagree at one end, which may indicate a read error. V and J are TRBV19 and TRBJ1-5; D gene ambiguous. CDR3 size: 13 residues. Germline loops: CDR1 LNHDA, CDR2 SQIVND (reference sequence). CDR3 DNA: TGTGCCAGTGGTATTGACGGAGATCAGCCCCAGCATTTT. Protein sequence: CASGIDGDQPQHF. Supplemented by reference TRBV19 and TRBJ1-5, the full variable domain reads DGGITQSPKYLFRKEGQNVTLSCEQNLNHDAMYWYRQDPGQGLRLIYYSQIVNDFQKGDIAEGYSVSREKKESFPLTVTSAQKNPTAFYLCASGIDGDQPQHFGDGTRLSIL.

This chain links TRBV4-1 with TRBJ2-2, with 12 bases aligning to TRBD2. V was pared by 0 bases and J by 5 bases, with 7 bases of the junction left unmatched. The CDR3 is made up of 18 amino acids. Germline CDR1 is MGHRA and CDR2 is YSYEKL. The CDR3 here is CASSQDWASGGDTGELFF. The CDR3 nucleotides are TGCGCCAGCAGCCAAGACTGGGCTAGCGGGGGGGATACCGGGGAGCTGTTTTTT.

The V call is TRBV3-1 (or the pseudogene TRBV3-2), the J call TRBJ1-2; no clear D. Per germline, CDR1 LGHDT and CDR2 YNNKEL (reference sequence). Deletions cut 5 bases from V and 4 bases from J, with 8 bases between. CDR3 length equals 12 residues. CDR3 region: CASSYGSYGYTF. As DNA, the CDR3 is TGTGCCAGCAGCTACGGTAGCTATGGCTACACCTTC.

This clone was seen more than once but under ten times. The rearrangement joins TRBV6-5 to TRBJ1-5; maybe TRBD1 (5 bases). The CDR3 runs to 16 residues. V was shortened by 2 bases and J by 6 bases, with 17 bases between the two germline ends. Per the germline V gene, CDR1 is MNHEY and CDR2 is SVGAGI. The CDR3 loop is CASSYPPGLCSQPQHF. The CDR3 DNA reads as TGTGCCAGCAGTTACCCGCCGGGACTGTGCAGTCAGCCCCAGCATTTT.

The chain employs TRBV10-3 and TRBJ2-1; D is undetermined. Trimming took 2 bases from V and 9 from J, leaving 17 bases between them. The CDR3 runs to 15 residues. CDR1 and CDR2 from the germline V gene are ENHRY and SYGVKD. For the CDR3, the DNA is TGTGCCATCAGTGAGGCTCCGCCACCTTCCAGTGAGCAGTTCTTC. Translating it yields CAISEAPPPSSEQFF.

CDR3 in DNA: TGTGCCAGCGGGGGCCCTTACAATGAGCAGTTCTTC. This sequence encodes CASGGPYNEQFF. The chain joins TRBV6-1 to TRBJ2-1; D perhaps matches TRBD1 (6 bases). Between the trimmed V and J ends, which lost 8 bases and 4 bases, there was a span of 9 bases. The length of the CDR3 is 12 residues. Germline CDR1 is MNHNS and CDR2 is SASEGT.

The chain joins TRBV7-6 to TRBJ2-3; tentative D call: TRBD2 (7 bases). This CDR3 comprises 15 residues. The germline CDR1 and CDR2 sequences are SGHVS and FNYEAQ. V was cut by 5 bases and J by 2 bases, with 14 bases left in between. CDR3 amino acids: CASSAEGGLTDTQYF. The CDR3 DNA sequence: TGTGCCAGCAGCGCCGAGGGGGGGCTCACAGATACGCAGTATTTT.

The chain has TRBV7-9 and TRBJ2-2; D possibly corresponds to TRBD1 (6 bases). The CDR3 length is 15 residues. From germline, CDR1 is SEHNR and CDR2 FQNEAQ (reference sequence). V dropped 5 bases and J dropped 5 bases, with 15 bases sitting between them. The CDR3 region has the DNA TGTGCCAGCAGCGAGCGGTCAGGGACAACCGGGGAGCTGTTTTTT. This codes for CASSERSGTTGELFF.

This rearrangement joins TRBV6-1 to TRBJ2-7; D is possibly TRBD1 (5 bases). Germline values: CDR1 MNHNS, CDR2 SASEGT. Trimming cost V 1 base and J 9 bases, with 13 bases left between them. This CDR3 has 13 amino acids. The DNA of the CDR3 is TGTGCCAGCAGTGAAGACAGGAATGGTAGGCAGTACTTC. Translation: CASSEDRNGRQYF.

The V call is TRBV18, the J call TRBJ2-3, with 7 bases fitting TRBD2. J lost 3 bases, V lost 2 bases, and 8 bases had no gene match. The CDR3 covers 16 residues. Germline loops: CDR1 KGHSH, CDR2 LQKENI. The CDR3 is CASSPWGGPPTDTQYF. The CDR3 DNA reads TGTGCCAGCTCACCATGGGGGGGACCCCCAACAGATACGCAGTATTTT.

A single count supports this clone. The V and J genes are TRBV11-1 and TRBJ1-1; TRBD1 agrees at 12 bases. V lost 7 bases, J lost 4 bases, and 10 bases stayed unmatched. The CDR3 is 16 residues long. Germline lookup yields CDR1 SGHAT and CDR2 FQDESV (reference sequence). The CDR3 protein is CASNAEPGQGATEAFF. CDR3 nucleotide sequence: TGTGCCAGCAACGCAGAACCGGGACAGGGGGCCACTGAAGCTTTCTTT.

This chain connects TRBV29-1 to TRBJ1-2; D gene unclear. Trimming removed 3 bases at V and 1 base at J, with 12 bases between. Germline CDR1 reads SQVTM; CDR2 reads ANQGSEA. CDR3 length: 14 residues. The CDR3 nucleotides are TGCAGCGTTGACGCGCCAGGTAGTAACTATGGCTACACCTTC. Residues: CSVDAPGSNYGYTF. The full variable domain, its missing parts supplied by reference TRBV29-1 and TRBJ1-2, is SAVISQKPSRDICQRGTSLTIQCQVDSQVTMMFWYRQQPGQSLTLIATANQGSEATYESGFVIDKFPISRPNLTFSTLTVSNMSPEDSSIYLCSVDAPGSNYGYTFGSGTRLTVV.

The rearrangement joins TRBV18 to TRBJ2-1; D remains ambiguous. CDR3 length: 14 amino acids. CDR1 and CDR2 from the germline V gene are KGHSH and LQKENI. V gave up 3 bases and J gave up 7 bases, with 13 bases separating them. This CDR3 reads CASSPEITTNEQFF. CDR3 nucleotides: TGTGCCAGCTCACCTGAAATTACTACTAATGAGCAGTTCTTC. The variable domain in full, with the rest retrieved from reference TRBV18 and TRBJ2-1, is NAGVMQNPRHLVRRRGQEARLRCSPMKGHSHVYWYRQLPEEGLKFMVYLQKENIIDESGMPKERFSAEFPKEGPSILRIQQVVRGDSAAYFCASSPEITTNEQFFGPGTRLTVL.

The chain is built from TRBV10-3 and TRBJ2-7; no reliable D call. CDR3 length equals 13 residues. Looked up from germline, CDR1 is ENHRY and CDR2 is SYGVKD. Trimming took 2 bases from V and 4 from J, leaving 9 bases between them. For the CDR3, the DNA is TGTGCCATCAGTGAGCCTAAGACTTACGAGCAGTACTTC. Its translation is CAISEPKTYEQYF.

The gene calls are TRBV5-1 and TRBJ2-2; 7 bases fit TRBD2. This CDR3 comprises 16 residues. Germline loops: CDR1 SGHRS, CDR2 YFSETQ. J lost 1 base, V lost 4 bases, and 7 bases had no gene match. The chain's CDR3 is CASSPLGGGNTGELFF. CDR3 in DNA: TGCGCCAGCAGCCCCCTTGGGGGGGGGAACACCGGGGAGCTGTTTTTT.

The rearrangement links TRBV11-2 to TRBJ1-3; 7 nucleotides align to TRBD1. Per germline, CDR1 SGHAT and CDR2 FQNNGV. The CDR3 is 17 residues long. The V gene end was trimmed by 4 bases and the J gene end by 0 bases; junction bases not matched to a gene: 9. CDR3 residues: CASSSLGGRSSGNTIYF. The CDR3, as DNA: TGTGCCAGCAGCTCCTTAGGGGGCAGGAGCTCTGGAAACACCATATATTTT. The whole variable domain, remainder taken from reference TRBV11-2 and TRBJ1-3, is EAGVAQSPRYKIIEKRQSVAFWCNPISGHATLYWYQQILGQGPKLLIQFQNNGVVDDSQLPKDRFSAERLKGVDSTLKIQPAKLEDSAVYLCASSSLGGRSSGNTIYFGEGSWLTVV.

The chain has TRBV3-1 (or the pseudogene TRBV3-2) and TRBJ2-1; 10 positions match TRBD1. Trimming removed 3 bases from V and 10 bases from J; junction bases left unmatched: 9. The CDR3 sequence is 15 residues long. The germline gives CDR1 LGHDT, CDR2 YNNKEL (reference sequence). CDR3 sequence: CASSHRQGAGGEQFF. The CDR3 DNA reads TGTGCCAGCAGCCATAGACAGGGGGCCGGAGGGGAGCAGTTCTTC.

The chain is built from TRBV5-1 and TRBJ1-1, with 9 bases that match TRBD1. The J segment lost 2 bases and the V segment lost 4 bases, leaving 9 bases of the junction unmatched. Germline values: CDR1 SGHRS, CDR2 YFSETQ. This CDR3 has 16 residues. DNA of the CDR3: TGCGCCAGCAGCCCGACAGGGGGAAGTCATAACACTGAAGCTTTCTTT. This codes for CASSPTGGSHNTEAFF.

The chain joins TRBV6-5 to TRBJ1-1; tentative D call: TRBD1 (6 bases). This CDR3 is 15 amino acids long. Germline V lookup: CDR1 MNHEY, CDR2 SVGAGI. The V end lost 0 bases, the J end lost 1 base, and 9 bases lay between the germline ends. CDR3 sequence: CASSYSLQGNTEAFF. DNA of the CDR3: TGTGCCAGCAGTTACTCCCTACAGGGGAACACTGAAGCTTTCTTT.

The V and J genes are TRBV7-9 and TRBJ2-5; TRBD1 agrees at 11 bases. The CDR3 has 15 residues. J was trimmed by 4 bases and V by 4 bases; bases with no gene match: 5. The V gene's germline CDR1 is SEHNR and CDR2 FQNEAQ (reference sequence). CDR3 residues: CASSSGTGGPETQYF. The CDR3, as DNA: TGTGCCAGCAGCTCCGGGACAGGGGGGCCAGAGACCCAGTACTTC.

The chain is built from TRBV6-5 and TRBJ1-2; D remains ambiguous. CDR1 MNHEY and CDR2 SVGAGI come from the germline V gene. With 0 bases removed from V and 8 bases from J, the gap between germline ends came to 16 bases. The CDR3 is 15 amino acids. The DNA of the CDR3 is TGTGCCAGCAGTTACTCGAGCGGAGGCGTCGGAGGCTACACCTTC. Amino acids: CASSYSSGGVGGYTF.

The chain links TRBV6-6 to TRBJ2-5, with D possibly matching TRBD2 (6 bases). The length of the CDR3 is 14 residues. Deletions cut 6 bases from V and 2 bases from J, with 13 bases between. Germline V lookup: CDR1 MNHNY, CDR2 SVGAGI (reference sequence). CDR3 protein: CASRLDGTQETQYF. CDR3 DNA: TGTGCCAGCAGACTCGACGGGACTCAAGAGACCCAGTACTTC.